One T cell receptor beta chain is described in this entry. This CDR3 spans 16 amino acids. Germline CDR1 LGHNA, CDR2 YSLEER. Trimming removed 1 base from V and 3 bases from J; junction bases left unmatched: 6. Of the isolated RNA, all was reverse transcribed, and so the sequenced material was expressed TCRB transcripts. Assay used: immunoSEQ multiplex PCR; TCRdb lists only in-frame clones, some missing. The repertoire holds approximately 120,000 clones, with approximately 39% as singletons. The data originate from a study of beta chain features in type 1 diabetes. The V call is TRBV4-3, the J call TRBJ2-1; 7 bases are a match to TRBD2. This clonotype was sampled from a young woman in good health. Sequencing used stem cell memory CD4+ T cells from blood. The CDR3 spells CASSQGLADFYNEQFF. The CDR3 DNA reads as TGCGCCAGCAGCCAAGGGCTAGCGGACTTCTACAATGAGCAGTTCTTC.